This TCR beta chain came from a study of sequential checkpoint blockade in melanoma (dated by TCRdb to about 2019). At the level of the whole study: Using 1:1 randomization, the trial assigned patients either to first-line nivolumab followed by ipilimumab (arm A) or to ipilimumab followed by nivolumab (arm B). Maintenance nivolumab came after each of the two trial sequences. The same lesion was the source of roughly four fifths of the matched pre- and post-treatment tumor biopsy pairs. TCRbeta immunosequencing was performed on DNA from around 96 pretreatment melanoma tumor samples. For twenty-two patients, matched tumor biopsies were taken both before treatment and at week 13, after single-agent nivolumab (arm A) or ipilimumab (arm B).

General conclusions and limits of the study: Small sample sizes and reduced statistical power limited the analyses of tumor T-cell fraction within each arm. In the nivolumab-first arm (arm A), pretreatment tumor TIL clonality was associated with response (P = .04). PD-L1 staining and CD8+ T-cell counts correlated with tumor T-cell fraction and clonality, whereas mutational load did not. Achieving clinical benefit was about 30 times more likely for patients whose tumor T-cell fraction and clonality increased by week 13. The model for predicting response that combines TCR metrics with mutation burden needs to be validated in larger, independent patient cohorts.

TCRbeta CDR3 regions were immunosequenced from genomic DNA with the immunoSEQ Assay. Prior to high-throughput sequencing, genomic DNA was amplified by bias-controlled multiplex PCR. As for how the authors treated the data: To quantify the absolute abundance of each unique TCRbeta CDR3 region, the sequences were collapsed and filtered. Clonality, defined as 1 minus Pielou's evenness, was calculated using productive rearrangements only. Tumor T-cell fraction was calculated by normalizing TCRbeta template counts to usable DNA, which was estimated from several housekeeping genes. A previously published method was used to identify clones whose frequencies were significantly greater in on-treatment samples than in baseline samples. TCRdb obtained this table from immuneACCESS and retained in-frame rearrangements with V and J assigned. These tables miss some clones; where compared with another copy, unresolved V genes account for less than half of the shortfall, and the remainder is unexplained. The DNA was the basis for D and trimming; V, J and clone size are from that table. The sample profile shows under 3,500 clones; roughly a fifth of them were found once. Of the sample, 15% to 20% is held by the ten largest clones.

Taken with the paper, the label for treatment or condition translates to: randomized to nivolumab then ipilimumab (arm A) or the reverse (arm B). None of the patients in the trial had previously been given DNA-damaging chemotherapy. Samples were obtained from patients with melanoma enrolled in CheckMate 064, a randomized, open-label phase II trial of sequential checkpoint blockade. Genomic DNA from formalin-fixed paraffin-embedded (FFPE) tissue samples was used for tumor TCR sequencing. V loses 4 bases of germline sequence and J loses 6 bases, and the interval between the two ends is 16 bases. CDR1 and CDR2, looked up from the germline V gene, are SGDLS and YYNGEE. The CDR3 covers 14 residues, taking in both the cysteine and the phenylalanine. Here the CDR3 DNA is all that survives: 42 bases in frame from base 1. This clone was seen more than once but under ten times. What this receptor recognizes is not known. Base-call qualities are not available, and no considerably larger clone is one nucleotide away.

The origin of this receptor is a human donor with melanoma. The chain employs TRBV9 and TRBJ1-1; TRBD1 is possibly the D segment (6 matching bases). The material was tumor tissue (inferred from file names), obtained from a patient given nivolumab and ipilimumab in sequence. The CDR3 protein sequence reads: CASSTQQGMSEAFF. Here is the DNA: TGTGCCAGCAGCACTCAACAGGGTATGTCTGAAGCTTTCTTT.